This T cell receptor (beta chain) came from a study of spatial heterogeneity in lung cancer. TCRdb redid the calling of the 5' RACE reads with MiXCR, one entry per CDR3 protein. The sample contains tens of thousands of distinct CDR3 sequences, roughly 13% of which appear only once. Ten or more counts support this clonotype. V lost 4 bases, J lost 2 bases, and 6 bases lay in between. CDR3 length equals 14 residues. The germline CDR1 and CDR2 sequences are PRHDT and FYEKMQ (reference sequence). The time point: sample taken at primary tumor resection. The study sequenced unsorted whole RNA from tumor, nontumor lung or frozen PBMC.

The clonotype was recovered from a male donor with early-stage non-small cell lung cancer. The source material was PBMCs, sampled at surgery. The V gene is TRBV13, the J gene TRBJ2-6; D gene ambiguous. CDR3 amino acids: CASSSQAGANVLTF. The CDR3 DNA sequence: TGTGCCAGCAGCTCCCAGGCTGGGGCCAACGTCCTGACTTTC.